The 5 T cell receptor beta chains below all came from one sample that was sequenced in a study of cytomegalovirus exposure and HLA in healthy donors. The PCR made use of 60 Vbeta and 13 Jbeta primers. The assay was immunoSEQ multiplex PCR, and TCRdb's table has in-frame clones only and misses some. The table includes about 120,000 clones, under 85% detected once. Specimen: PBMCs. These receptor sequences come from a man aged 18 to 29 in good health and CMV-seropositive.

The chain joins TRBV2 to TRBJ2-5, with TRBD1 matching 11 bases. V gave up 6 bases and J gave up 4 bases; unmatched junction bases: 1. The germline V gene has CDR1 SNHLY and CDR2 FYNNEI. The length of the CDR3 is 13 residues. The chain's CDR3 is CASRGQGGETQYF. DNA of the CDR3: TGTGCCAGCAGGGGACAGGGGGGAGAGACCCAGTACTTC.

A few counts support this clone. The V call is TRBV2, the J call TRBJ2-5; 9 nucleotides match TRBD1. Germline loops: CDR1 SNHLY, CDR2 FYNNEI. The CDR3 length is 15 residues. Trimming took 7 bases from V and 4 from J; bases not matched to a gene: 10. CDR3 nucleotides: TGTGCCAGCACCGAGATGGGACAGGGATCAGAGACCCAGTACTTC. Translated: CASTEMGQGSETQYF.

The V and J genes are TRBV4-1 and TRBJ2-2, with TRBD1 matching 7 bases. J was trimmed by 1 base and V by 4 bases; bases with no gene match: 3. The CDR3 is made up of 15 amino acids. CDR1 is MGHRA and CDR2 is YSYEKL in the germline V gene. CDR3 sequence: CASSLRQGNTGELFF. CDR3 nucleotides: TGCGCCAGCAGCCTTCGACAGGGGAACACCGGGGAGCTGTTTTTT.

The gene calls are TRBV13 and TRBJ1-2, with D maybe TRBD1 (5 bases). The germline CDR1 and CDR2 sequences are PRHDT and FYEKMQ (reference sequence). This CDR3 spans 12 amino acids. The ends were cut back, 3 bases at V and 7 bases at J, with 9 bases in the middle. CDR3 DNA sequence: TGTGCCAGCAGCTTCCAGGGCTTTGGCTACACCTTC. Its protein product is CASSFQGFGYTF.

The chain uses TRBV2 and TRBJ2-3; D remains ambiguous. Germline assignment: CDR1 SNHLY and CDR2 FYNNEI. The CDR3 is made up of 16 amino acids. The V end lost 2 bases, the J end lost 1 base, and 13 bases lay between the germline ends. The CDR3 nucleotides are TGTGCCAGCAGTGAATTCGGCAGACTTCGCACAGATACGCAGTATTTT. Translation: CASSEFGRLRTDTQYF.